The source of this TCR beta chain is a study of blood T cells in healthy people across ages. V lost 1 base, J lost 4 bases, and 13 bases lay in between. The CDR3 covers 14 residues. CDR1 is DFQATT and CDR2 is SNEGSKA in the germline V gene (reference sequence). Primed by a sample-barcoded 5' primer and a J-beta primer mix, a second PCR proceeded for about 7 to 11 cycles. A single record per CDR3 protein comes from TCRdb applying MiXCR to the 5' RACE reads. The data show some 1.4 million distinct CDR3 sequences, roughly 40% seen once. Study-wide points: Age advanced and TCR beta diversity per million T cells fell, roughly linearly. Unsorted PBMC material precluded a definitive naive versus antigen-experienced comparison. When set beside aged donors, long-lived donors presented more naive CD4+ cells and higher diversity.

This clonotype has a handful of counts. Its antigen remains unknown. The rearrangement joins TRBV20-1 to TRBJ1-2; the D gene is possibly TRBD1 (5 bases). The sequenced sample was blood. The receptor's source is a woman between 18 and 30 years old in good health. The DNA of the CDR3 is TGCAGTGCTAGAGTACCCGGGGCCCCCTATGGCTACACCTTC. This translates into CSARVPGAPYGYTF.